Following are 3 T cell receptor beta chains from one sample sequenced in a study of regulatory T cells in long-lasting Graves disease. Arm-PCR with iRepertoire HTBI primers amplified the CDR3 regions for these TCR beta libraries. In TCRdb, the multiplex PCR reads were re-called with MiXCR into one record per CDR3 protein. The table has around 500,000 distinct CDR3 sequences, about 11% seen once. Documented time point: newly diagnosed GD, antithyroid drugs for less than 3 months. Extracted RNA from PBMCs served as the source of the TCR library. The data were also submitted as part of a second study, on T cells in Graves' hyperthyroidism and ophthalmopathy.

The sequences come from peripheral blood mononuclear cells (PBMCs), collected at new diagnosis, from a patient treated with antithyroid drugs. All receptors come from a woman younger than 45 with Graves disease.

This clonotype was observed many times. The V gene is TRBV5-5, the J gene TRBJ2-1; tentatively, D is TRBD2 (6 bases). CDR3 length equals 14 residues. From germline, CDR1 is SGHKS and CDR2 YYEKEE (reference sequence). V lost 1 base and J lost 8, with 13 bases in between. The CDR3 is CASSLPLGGYEQFF. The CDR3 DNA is TGTGCCAGCAGCTTGCCCCTTGGGGGGTATGAGCAGTTCTTC.

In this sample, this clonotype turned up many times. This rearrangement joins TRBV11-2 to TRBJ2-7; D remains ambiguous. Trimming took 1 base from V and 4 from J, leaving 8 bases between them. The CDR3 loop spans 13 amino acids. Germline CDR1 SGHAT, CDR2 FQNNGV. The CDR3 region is CASSLGVVYEQYF. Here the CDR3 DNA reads TGTGCCAGCAGCTTAGGAGTAGTTTACGAGCAGTACTTC.

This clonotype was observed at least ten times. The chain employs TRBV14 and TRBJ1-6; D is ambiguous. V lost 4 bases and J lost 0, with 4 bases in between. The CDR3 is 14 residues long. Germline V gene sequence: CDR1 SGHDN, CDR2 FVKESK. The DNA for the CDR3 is TGTGCCAGCAGCCGGCACTCCTATAATTCACCCCTCCACTTT. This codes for CASSRHSYNSPLHF.